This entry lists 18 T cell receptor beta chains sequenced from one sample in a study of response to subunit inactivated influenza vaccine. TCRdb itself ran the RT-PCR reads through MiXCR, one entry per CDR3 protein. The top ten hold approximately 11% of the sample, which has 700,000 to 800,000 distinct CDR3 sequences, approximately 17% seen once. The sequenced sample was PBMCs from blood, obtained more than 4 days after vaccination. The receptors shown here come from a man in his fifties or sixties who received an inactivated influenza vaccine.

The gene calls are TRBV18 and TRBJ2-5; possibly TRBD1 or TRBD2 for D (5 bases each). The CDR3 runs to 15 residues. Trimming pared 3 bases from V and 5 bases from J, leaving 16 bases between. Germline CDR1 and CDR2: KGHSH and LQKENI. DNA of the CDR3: TGTGCCAGCTCACCGCCGGGGATCCCAGGGGAGACCCAGTACTTC. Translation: CASSPPGIPGETQYF.

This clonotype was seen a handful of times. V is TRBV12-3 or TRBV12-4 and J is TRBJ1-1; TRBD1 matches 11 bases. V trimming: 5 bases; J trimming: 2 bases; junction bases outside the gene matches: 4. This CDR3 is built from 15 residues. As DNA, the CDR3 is TGTGCCAGCAGTCCGGACAGGGGGCCAAACACTGAAGCTTTCTTT. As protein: CASSPDRGPNTEAFF.

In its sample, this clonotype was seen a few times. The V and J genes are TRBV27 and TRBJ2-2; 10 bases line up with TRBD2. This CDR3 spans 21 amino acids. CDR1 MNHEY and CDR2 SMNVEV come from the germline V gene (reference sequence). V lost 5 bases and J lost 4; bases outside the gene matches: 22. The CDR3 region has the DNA TGTGCCAGCAGTCCACAGAGAAGCGGGAGGGCCCGATATTCGGTCACCGGGGAGCTGTTTTTT. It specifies CASSPQRSGRARYSVTGELFF.

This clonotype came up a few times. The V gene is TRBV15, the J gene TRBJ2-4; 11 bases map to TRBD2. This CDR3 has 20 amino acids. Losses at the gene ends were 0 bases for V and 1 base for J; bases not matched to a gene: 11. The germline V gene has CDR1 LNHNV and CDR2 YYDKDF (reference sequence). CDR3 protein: CATSRDKRLAGRGAKNIQYF. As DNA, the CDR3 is TGTGCCACCAGCAGAGATAAACGACTAGCGGGGAGAGGGGCCAAAAACATTCAGTACTTC. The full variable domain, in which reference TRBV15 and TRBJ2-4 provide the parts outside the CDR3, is DAMVIQNPRYQVTQFGKPVTLSCSQTLNHNVMYWYQQKSSQAPKLLFHYYDKDFNNEADTPDNFQSRRPNTSFCFLDIRSPGLGDTAMYLCATSRDKRLAGRGAKNIQYFGAGTRLSVL.

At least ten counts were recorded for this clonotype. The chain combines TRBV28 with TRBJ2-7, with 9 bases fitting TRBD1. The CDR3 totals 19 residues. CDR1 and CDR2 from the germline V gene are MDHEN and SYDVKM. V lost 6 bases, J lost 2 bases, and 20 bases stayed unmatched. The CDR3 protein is CASRPPPLNRGQDPYEQYF. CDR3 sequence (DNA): TGTGCCAGCAGGCCCCCACCATTGAACAGGGGGCAGGACCCCTACGAGCAGTACTTC. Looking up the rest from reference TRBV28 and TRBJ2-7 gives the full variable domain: DVKVTQSSRYLVKRTGEKVFLECVQDMDHENMFWYRQDPGLGLRLIYFSYDVKMKEKGDIPEGYSVSREKKERFSLILESASTNQTSMYLCASRPPPLNRGQDPYEQYFGPGTRLTVT.

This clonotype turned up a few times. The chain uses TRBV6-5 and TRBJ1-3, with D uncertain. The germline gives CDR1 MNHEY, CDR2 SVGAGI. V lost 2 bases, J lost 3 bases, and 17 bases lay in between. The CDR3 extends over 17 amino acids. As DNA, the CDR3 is TGTGCCAGCAGTTACGGGCCCCAACAAGCCCTTGGAAACACCATATATTTT. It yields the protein CASSYGPQQALGNTIYF.

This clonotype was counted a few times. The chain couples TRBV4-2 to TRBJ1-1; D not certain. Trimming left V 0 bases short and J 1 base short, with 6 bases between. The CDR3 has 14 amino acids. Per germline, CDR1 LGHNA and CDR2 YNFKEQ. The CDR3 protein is CASSQERRNTEAFF. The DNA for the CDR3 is TGTGCCAGCAGCCAAGAACGGAGGAACACTGAAGCTTTCTTT.

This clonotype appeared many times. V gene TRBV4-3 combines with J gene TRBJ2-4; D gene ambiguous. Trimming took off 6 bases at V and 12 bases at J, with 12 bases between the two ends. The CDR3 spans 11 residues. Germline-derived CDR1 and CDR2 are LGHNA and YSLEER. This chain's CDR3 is CASRQEYPQYF. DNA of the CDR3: TGCGCCAGCAGGCAGGAGTACCCTCAGTACTTC.

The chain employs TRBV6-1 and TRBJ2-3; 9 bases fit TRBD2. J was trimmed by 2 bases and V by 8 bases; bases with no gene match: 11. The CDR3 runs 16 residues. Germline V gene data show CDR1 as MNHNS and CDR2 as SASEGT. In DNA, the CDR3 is TGTGCCAGCTCCCAAATAGCGGGGGCGTACACAGATACGCAGTATTTT. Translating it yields CASSQIAGAYTDTQYF.

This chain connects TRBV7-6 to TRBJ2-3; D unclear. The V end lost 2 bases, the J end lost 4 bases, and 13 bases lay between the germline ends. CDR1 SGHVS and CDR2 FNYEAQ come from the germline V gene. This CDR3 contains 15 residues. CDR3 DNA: TGTGCCAGCAGCTTACTAGGGTTTGGTGCAGATACGCAGTATTTT. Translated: CASSLLGFGADTQYF. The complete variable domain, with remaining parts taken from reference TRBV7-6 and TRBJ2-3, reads GAGVSQSPRYKVTKRGQDVALRCDPISGHVSLYWYRQALGQGPEFLTYFNYEAQQDKSGLPNDRFSAERPEGSISTLTIQRTEQRDSAMYRCASSLLGFGADTQYFGPGTRLTVL.

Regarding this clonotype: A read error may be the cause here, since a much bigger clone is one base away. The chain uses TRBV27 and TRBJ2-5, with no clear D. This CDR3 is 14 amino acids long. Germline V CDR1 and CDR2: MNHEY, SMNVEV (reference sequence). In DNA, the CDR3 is TGTGCCAACAGTTTAGGTAGTGGGCGAGAGACCCAGTACTTC. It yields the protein CANSLGSGRETQYF.

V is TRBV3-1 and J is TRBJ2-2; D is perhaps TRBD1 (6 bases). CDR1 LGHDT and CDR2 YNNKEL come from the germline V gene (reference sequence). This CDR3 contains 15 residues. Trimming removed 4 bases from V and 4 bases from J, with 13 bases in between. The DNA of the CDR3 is TGTGCCAGCAGCCCAGCCACAGGGAGCACCGGGGAGCTGTTTTTT. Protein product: CASSPATGSTGELFF.

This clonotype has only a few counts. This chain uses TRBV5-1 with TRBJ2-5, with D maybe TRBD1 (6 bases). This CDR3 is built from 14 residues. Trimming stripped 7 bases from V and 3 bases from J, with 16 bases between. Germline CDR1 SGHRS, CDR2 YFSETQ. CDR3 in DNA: TGCGCCAGCGCTCCACCGGGACAAGAAGAGACCCAGTACTTC. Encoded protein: CASAPPGQEETQYF.

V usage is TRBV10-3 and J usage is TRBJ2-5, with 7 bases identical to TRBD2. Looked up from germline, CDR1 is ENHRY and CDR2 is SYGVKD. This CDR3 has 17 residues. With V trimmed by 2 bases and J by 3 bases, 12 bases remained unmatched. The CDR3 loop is CAISEPRTSGRKETQYF. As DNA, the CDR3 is TGTGCCATCAGTGAGCCTAGGACTAGTGGGCGCAAAGAGACCCAGTACTTC.

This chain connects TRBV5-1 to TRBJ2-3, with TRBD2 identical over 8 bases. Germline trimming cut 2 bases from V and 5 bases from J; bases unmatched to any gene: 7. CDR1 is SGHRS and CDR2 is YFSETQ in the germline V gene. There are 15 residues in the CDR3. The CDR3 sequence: CASSFTGGPLDTQYF. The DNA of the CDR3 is TGCGCCAGCAGCTTCACGGGGGGGCCGTTAGATACGCAGTATTTT.

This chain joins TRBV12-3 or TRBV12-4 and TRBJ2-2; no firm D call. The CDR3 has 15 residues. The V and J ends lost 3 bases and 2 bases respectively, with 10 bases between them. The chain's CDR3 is CASSFVGLNTGELFF. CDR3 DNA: TGTGCCAGCAGTTTTGTTGGGCTCAACACCGGGGAGCTGTTTTTT.

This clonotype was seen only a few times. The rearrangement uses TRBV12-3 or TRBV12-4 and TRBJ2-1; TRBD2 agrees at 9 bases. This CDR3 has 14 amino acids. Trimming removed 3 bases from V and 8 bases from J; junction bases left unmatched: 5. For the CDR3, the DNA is TGTGCCAGCAGTTTTAGCGGGAGTTTCTATGAGCAGTTCTTC. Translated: CASSFSGSFYEQFF.

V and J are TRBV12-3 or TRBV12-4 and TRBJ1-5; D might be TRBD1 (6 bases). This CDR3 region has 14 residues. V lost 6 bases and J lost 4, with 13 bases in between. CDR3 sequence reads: CASSPGTLNQPQHF. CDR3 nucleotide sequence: TGTGCCAGCAGCCCCGGGACACTGAATCAGCCCCAGCATTTT.